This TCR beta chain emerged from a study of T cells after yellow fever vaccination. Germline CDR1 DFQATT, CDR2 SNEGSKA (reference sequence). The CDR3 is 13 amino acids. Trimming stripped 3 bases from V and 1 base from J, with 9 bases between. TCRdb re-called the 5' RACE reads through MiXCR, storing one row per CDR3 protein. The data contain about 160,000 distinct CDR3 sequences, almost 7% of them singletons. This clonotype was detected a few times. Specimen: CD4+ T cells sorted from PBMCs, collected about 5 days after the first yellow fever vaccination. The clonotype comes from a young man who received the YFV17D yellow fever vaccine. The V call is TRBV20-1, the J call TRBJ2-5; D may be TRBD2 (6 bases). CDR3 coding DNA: TGCAGTGCTAGCACGGGGGTCCAAGAGACCCAGTACTTC. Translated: CSASTGVQETQYF.